Sequencing of this TCR beta chain was carried out in a study of CD8 T cells in Susac syndrome. Reverse transcription of roughly 0.5 to 1 ug RNA was carried out with random hexamers. MiXCR, applied by TCRdb to the immunoSEQ multiplex PCR reads, yields one record per CDR3 protein. The table has just under 95,000 distinct CDR3 sequences, just under 95% seen once. V shed 3 bases and J 5 bases; nucleotides not matched to a gene: 17. The length of the CDR3 is 17 residues. Germline V gives CDR1 SQVTM, CDR2 ANQGSEA. J is TRBJ2-5 and V is TRBV29-1; 8 nucleotides match TRBD2. This receptor was identified in a human donor with Susac syndrome. Source material: CD4+ T cells from PBMCs. This CDR3 is CSVEVRERGIMRETQYF. The CDR3, as DNA: TGCAGCGTTGAGGTGCGGGAGCGGGGGATTATGCGCGAGACCCAGTACTTC.